The 32 T cell receptor beta chains in this list originate from one sample, sequenced in a study of identifying expanded T cells in peripheral blood. Libraries were prepared by immunoSEQ multiplex PCR; TCRdb keeps only in-frame clonotypes and omits some of them. This sample has 85,000 to 90,000 clones, with more than 75% found just once. Sample: blood. The receptors derive from a person aged 18 to 75 in good health.

This chain joins TRBV7-2 and TRBJ1-2, with D uncertain. CDR1 is SGHTA, CDR2 FQGNSA, per germline. The V and J ends lost 5 bases and 7 bases respectively, with 11 bases between them. The CDR3 spans 12 residues. The CDR3 DNA is TGTGCCAGCAGCCCAGGAGTACGTGGCTACACCTTC. Amino acids: CASSPGVRGYTF.

In this sample, this clone turned up a few times. The chain employs TRBV7-8 and TRBJ2-5, with 7 bases fitting TRBD1. V shed 10 bases and J 0 bases; nucleotides not matched to a gene: 8. Germline values: CDR1 SGHVS, CDR2 FQNEAQ. The CDR3 sequence is 14 residues long. The CDR3 loop is CATLDRLYQETQYF. CDR3 nucleotides: TGTGCCACCCTGGACAGGCTGTACCAAGAGACCCAGTACTTC.

V is TRBV11-2 and J is TRBJ2-4; tentatively, D is TRBD1 (6 bases). The length of the CDR3 is 16 residues. V was shortened by 1 base and J by 1 base, with 11 bases between the two germline ends. Germline V gene lookup returns CDR1 SGHAT and CDR2 FQNNGV. The CDR3 sequence is CASSLVTTGAKNIQYF. In nucleotides, the CDR3 is TGTGCCAGCAGCTTAGTGACTACAGGGGCCAAAAACATTCAGTACTTC.

This sequence joins TRBV7-6 and TRBJ2-1; TRBD1 or TRBD2 may be the D gene (5 bases each). Between the trimmed V and J ends, which lost 4 bases and 10 bases, there was a span of 14 bases. Germline V CDR1 and CDR2: SGHVS, FNYEAQ. CDR3 length: 13 amino acids. The CDR3, as DNA: TGTGCCAGCAGCTCCCCCCAGGGACGGGAGCAGTTCTTC. It codes for CASSSPQGREQFF.

This rearrangement joins TRBV5-1 to TRBJ1-1; D call uncertain. CDR3 length: 13 amino acids. Trimming pared 4 bases from V and 3 bases from J, leaving 10 bases between. Germline V gene sequence: CDR1 SGHRS, CDR2 YFSETQ. CDR3 protein: CASSRDSYTEAFF. The CDR3 DNA reads as TGCGCCAGCAGCCGTGACTCCTACACTGAAGCTTTCTTT.

The V gene is TRBV5-6, the J gene TRBJ2-7; D is unresolved. Germline CDR1 is SGHDT and CDR2 is YYEEEE. The CDR3 totals 14 residues. Trimming removed 4 bases from V and 1 base from J, with 12 bases in between. The CDR3 nucleotides are TGTGCCAGCAGCCAGGCAGGCAGTTCCTACGAGCAGTACTTC. Amino acids: CASSQAGSSYEQYF.

This clone showed up just once. The chain recombines TRBV18 with TRBJ2-1, with a tentative D call TRBD2 (6 bases). The germline V gene has CDR1 KGHSH and CDR2 LQKENI. V lost 5 bases and J 4 bases, leaving 15 bases between the germline ends. CDR3 size: 15 residues. CDR3 amino acids: CASSFRTTDYNEQFF. CDR3 DNA: TGTGCCAGCTCATTTAGGACTACAGATTACAATGAGCAGTTCTTC.

The chain employs TRBV4-1 and TRBJ2-7, with D hard to call. The germline CDR1 and CDR2 sequences are MGHRA and YSYEKL. Trimming cost V 0 bases and J 5 bases, with 5 bases left between them. This CDR3 has 12 residues. The CDR3 region has the DNA TGCGCCAGCAGCCAAGATTACCACGAGCAGTACTTC. Translation gives CASSQDYHEQYF.

The V call is TRBV11-2, the J call TRBJ1-5; the match to TRBD1 covers 7 bases. This CDR3 comprises 14 residues. The germline CDR1 and CDR2 sequences are SGHAT and FQNNGV. V dropped 2 bases and J dropped 6; count of bases not matched to a gene: 4. CDR3 protein: CASSLNAGGQPQHF. CDR3 nucleotides: TGTGCCAGCAGCTTAAACGCAGGGGGTCAGCCCCAGCATTTT.

This clone occurred a few times. This CDR3 is CASSSTGVGPQHF. Here the CDR3 DNA reads TGTGCCAGCAGCTCGACGGGGGTAGGGCCCCAGCATTTT. This chain joins TRBV7-2 and TRBJ1-5; tentatively, D is TRBD1 (5 bases). The V end lost 4 bases, the J end lost 9 bases, and 13 bases lay between the germline ends. The CDR3 contains 13 residues. Germline assignment: CDR1 SGHTA and CDR2 FQGNSA.

V gene TRBV2 combines with J gene TRBJ1-2; 8 positions match TRBD1. CDR3 length: 17 amino acids. The germline V gene has CDR1 SNHLY and CDR2 FYNNEI. V lost 6 bases to trimming and J lost 2 bases; unmatched junction nucleotides: 14. In DNA, the CDR3 is TGTGCCAGCAGGGGCCCGGGGAGACAGGGGCTAAACTATGGCTACACCTTC. Protein sequence: CASRGPGRQGLNYGYTF. The complete variable domain, with remaining parts taken from reference TRBV2 and TRBJ1-2, reads EPEVTQTPSHQVTQMGQEVILRCVPISNHLYFYWYRQILGQKVEFLVSFYNNEISEKSEIFDDQFSVERPDGSNFTLKIRSTKLEDSAMYFCASRGPGRQGLNYGYTFGSGTRLTVV.

The gene calls are TRBV29-1 and TRBJ1-5, with D hard to call. V was shortened by 6 bases and J by 4 bases, with 13 bases between the two germline ends. The length of the CDR3 is 13 residues. Germline V gene data show CDR1 as SQVTM and CDR2 as ANQGSEA. CDR3 in DNA: TGCAGCGTCAATAACGGACTGAATCAGCCCCAGCATTTT. This sequence encodes CSVNNGLNQPQHF.

The V gene is TRBV6-5, the J gene TRBJ2-3; tentative D call: TRBD1 (6 bases). Germline V gene data show CDR1 as MNHEY and CDR2 as SVGAGI. The CDR3 is 15 amino acids. With 4 bases removed from V and 2 bases from J, the gap between germline ends came to 13 bases. In DNA form, the CDR3 reads TGTGCCAGCAGTTCCAGACAGGAGAACACAGATACGCAGTATTTT. Translation gives CASSSRQENTDTQYF.

The rearrangement uses TRBV2 and TRBJ1-2, with D possibly TRBD1 on 6 matching bases. The CDR3 has 15 residues. Per germline, CDR1 SNHLY and CDR2 FYNNEI. V lost 0 bases, J lost 4 bases, and 12 bases lay in between. In DNA form, the CDR3 reads TGTGCCAGCAGTGAAGCGGGGGCAGTTAGCTATGGCTACACCTTC. It codes for CASSEAGAVSYGYTF.

V gene TRBV9 combines with J gene TRBJ1-3; D is ambiguous. Germline V gene lookup returns CDR1 SGDLS and CDR2 YYNGEE. V shed 3 bases and J shed 0 bases, with 13 bases lying between them. This CDR3 contains 16 residues. The CDR3 region is CASSAGSFSSGNTIYF. DNA for the CDR3: TGTGCCAGCAGCGCTGGATCGTTTAGCTCTGGAAACACCATATATTTT.

CDR3: CASSFQMGTEAFF. The CDR3 DNA reads TGTGCCAGCAGCTTTCAAATGGGAACTGAAGCTTTCTTT. The gene calls are TRBV5-6 and TRBJ1-1; D not resolved. The germline V gene encodes CDR1 SGHDT and CDR2 YYEEEE. The CDR3 length is 13 residues. V lost 2 bases and J 5 bases, leaving 10 bases between the germline ends.

This rearrangement joins TRBV11-1 to TRBJ2-5; D is perhaps TRBD2 (5 bases). V was clipped by 5 bases and J by 4 bases, with 14 bases between them. CDR3 length: 14 amino acids. Per germline, CDR1 SGHAT and CDR2 FQDESV (reference sequence). The CDR3 protein is CASSLVGEGETQYF. The CDR3 region has the DNA TGTGCCAGCAGCCTCGTGGGAGAGGGAGAGACCCAGTACTTC.

The genes are TRBV18 and TRBJ1-2, with unresolved D. Between the trimmed V and J ends, which lost 2 bases and 5 bases, there was a span of 12 bases. This CDR3 is 14 amino acids long. Germline V gene lookup returns CDR1 KGHSH and CDR2 LQKENI. Here the CDR3 DNA reads TGTGCCAGCTCACCAAACGGCTTGGAATATGGCTACACCTTC. Translation: CASSPNGLEYGYTF.

The rearrangement links TRBV18 to TRBJ1-6, with D possibly being TRBD1 (5 bases). V was cut by 4 bases and J by 7 bases, with 11 bases left in between. The CDR3 is 14 amino acids. Per germline, CDR1 KGHSH and CDR2 LQKENI. CDR3 amino acids: CASSQDSRNSPLHF. The CDR3 DNA reads as TGTGCCAGCTCACAAGACAGTCGGAATTCACCCCTCCACTTT. The variable domain in full, completed from reference TRBV18 and TRBJ1-6, reads NAGVMQNPRHLVRRRGQEARLRCSPMKGHSHVYWYRQLPEEGLKFMVYLQKENIIDESGMPKERFSAEFPKEGPSILRIQQVVRGDSAAYFCASSQDSRNSPLHFGNGTRLTVT.

The chain is built from TRBV5-5 and TRBJ2-3, with 12 bases that match TRBD1. The CDR3 contains 16 residues. J was trimmed by 6 bases and V by 0 bases; bases with no gene match: 5. Germline assignment: CDR1 SGHKS and CDR2 YYEKEE (reference sequence). CDR3 DNA sequence: TGTGCCAGCAGCTTGGAGGGACAGGGGGCAGGGGATACGCAGTATTTT. It codes for CASSLEGQGAGDTQYF.

The gene calls are TRBV19 and TRBJ1-6; D unresolved. This CDR3 is built from 14 residues. The germline CDR1 and CDR2 sequences are LNHDA and SQIVND (reference sequence). Trimming removed 7 bases at V and 0 bases at J, with 7 bases between. In DNA form, the CDR3 reads TGTGCCAGTACCAGGAGCTCCTATAATTCACCCCTCCACTTT. Protein: CASTRSSYNSPLHF.

The chain combines TRBV27 with TRBJ1-1; 7 nucleotides line up with TRBD1. Germline assignment: CDR1 MNHEY and CDR2 SMNVEV (reference sequence). This CDR3 is built from 16 residues. Losses at the gene ends were 1 base for V and 6 bases for J; bases not matched to a gene: 11. The CDR3 nucleotides are TGTGCCAGCAGTTTATTGACCTCAAGGGGGCTGCCTGAAGCTTTCTTT. Translation gives CASSLLTSRGLPEAFF.

The V and J genes are TRBV11-3 and TRBJ2-1, with a possible D match to TRBD2 (6 bases). Trimming took off 5 bases at V and 2 bases at J, with 13 bases between the two ends. Per germline, CDR1 SGHNT and CDR2 YENEEA. This CDR3 is 15 amino acids long. CDR3 DNA: TGTGCCAGCAGCCAGGGACTCCGAGCCTACAATGAGCAGTTCTTC. Translation: CASSQGLRAYNEQFF.

The CDR3 spells CASSELVWETAGNTIYF. Here the CDR3 DNA reads TGTGCCAGCAGTGAATTAGTCTGGGAGACAGCTGGAAACACCATATATTTT. The V gene is TRBV2, the J gene TRBJ1-3; a weak D match, TRBD1 (5 bases). CDR3 length: 17 amino acids. Between the trimmed V and J ends, which lost 2 bases and 2 bases, there was a span of 16 bases. Germline lookup yields CDR1 SNHLY and CDR2 FYNNEI. The variable domain in full, with the rest retrieved from reference TRBV2 and TRBJ1-3, is EPEVTQTPSHQVTQMGQEVILRCVPISNHLYFYWYRQILGQKVEFLVSFYNNEISEKSEIFDDQFSVERPDGSNFTLKIRSTKLEDSAMYFCASSELVWETAGNTIYFGEGSWLTVV.

The chain employs TRBV2 and TRBJ1-1; possibly TRBD1 for D (6 bases). The CDR3 extends over 14 amino acids. CDR1 is SNHLY and CDR2 is FYNNEI in the germline V gene. The V end was cut by 3 bases, the J end by 2 bases, with 10 bases between. CDR3 nucleotides: TGTGCCAGCAGTGAGCGGGGGACAAACACTGAAGCTTTCTTT. Its translation: CASSERGTNTEAFF.

The chain employs TRBV7-2 and TRBJ2-5; TRBD1 agrees at 9 bases. Germline V CDR1 and CDR2: SGHTA, FQGNSA. The J segment lost 4 bases and the V segment lost 2 bases, leaving 2 bases of the junction unmatched. There are 14 residues in the CDR3. The CDR3 protein is CASSLWTGAETQYF. The CDR3 nucleotides read TGTGCCAGCAGCTTATGGACAGGGGCAGAGACCCAGTACTTC.

This chain connects TRBV27 to TRBJ1-2; 9 bases line up with TRBD1. Germline V gene sequence: CDR1 MNHEY, CDR2 SMNVEV (reference sequence). The length of the CDR3 is 14 residues. Trimming cost V 4 bases and J 2 bases; bases outside gene matches: 2. The CDR3 DNA reads as TGTGCCAGCAGTTCCGGGACAGGGAACTATGGCTACACCTTC. Translated, it gives CASSSGTGNYGYTF.

Here the CDR3 DNA reads TGTGCCAGTAGTATAGGACCCCCGTCGGGCTACGAGCAGTACTTC. This sequence encodes CASSIGPPSGYEQYF. V is TRBV19 and J is TRBJ2-7; D remains unclear. The V and J ends lost 1 base and 3 bases respectively, with 13 bases between them. CDR3 length: 15 residues. Germline-derived CDR1 and CDR2 are LNHDA and SQIVND (reference sequence).

The chain uses TRBV7-3 and TRBJ2-7; 9 bases align to TRBD1. V was pared by 5 bases and J by 6 bases, with 11 bases of the junction left unmatched. This CDR3 has 15 amino acids. CDR1 SGHTA and CDR2 FQGTGA come from the germline V gene. CDR3 in DNA: TGTGCCAGCAGCAAATGGCCGGGACAGGGAAGCGAGCAGTACTTC. It yields the protein CASSKWPGQGSEQYF. Full variable domain (outside the CDR3, taken from reference TRBV7-3 and TRBJ2-7): GAGVSQTPSNKVTEKGKYVELRCDPISGHTALYWYRQSLGQGPEFLIYFQGTGAADDSGLPNDRFFAVRPEGSVSTLKIQRTERGDSAVYLCASSKWPGQGSEQYFGPGTRLTVT.

This clone was seen only once. The V and J genes are TRBV28 and TRBJ1-1; D is unresolved. This CDR3 spans 12 amino acids. V was clipped by 3 bases and J by 4 bases, with 6 bases between them. Germline assignment: CDR1 MDHEN and CDR2 SYDVKM. DNA of the CDR3: TGTGCCAGCAGTTTGTGGATCACTGAAGCTTTCTTT. Protein sequence: CASSLWITEAFF.

This clone is a singleton in its sample. This chain connects TRBV27 to TRBJ2-1, with 13 bases fitting TRBD2. The trim removed 5 bases at V and 6 bases at J, leaving 4 bases unmatched. This CDR3 spans 15 amino acids. Germline V lookup: CDR1 MNHEY, CDR2 SMNVEV (reference sequence). The DNA of the CDR3 is TGTGCCAGCAGTAGACTAGCGGGGGGAAGCAATGAGCAGTTCTTC. It encodes CASSRLAGGSNEQFF.

The chain carries TRBV5-4 and TRBJ1-2; D unresolved. CDR1 and CDR2 (germline): SGHNT, YYREEE (reference sequence). The CDR3 covers 15 residues. V was shortened by 0 bases and J by 4 bases, with 13 bases between the two germline ends. In DNA form, the CDR3 reads TGTGCCAGCAGCTTGGCGGACCCGGCGGTCTATGGCTACACCTTC. Its protein product is CASSLADPAVYGYTF.